This TCR beta chain stems from a study of blood T cell repertoires in COVID-19. Study-level information: Acute-phase and convalescent COVID-19 samples originated in the United States, Italy and Spain.

The data were produced by immunoSEQ multiplex PCR, yet TCRdb's version contains in-frame clones alone and is incomplete. Counted here are approximately 100,000 clones, roughly 90% occurring once; the ten biggest clones make up approximately 3.5%. From germline, CDR1 is SGHRS and CDR2 YFSETQ. The CDR3 contains 14 residues. The junction had 5 bases not matched to a gene; V was cut back by 2 bases and J by 4 bases. Sample: peripheral blood. This sequence was found in a woman in her sixties or seventies with acute or convalescent COVID-19. The chain carries TRBV5-1 and TRBJ2-5, with 7 bases matching TRBD2. CDR3 region: CASSFLGGGETQYF. The CDR3 DNA reads as TGCGCCAGCAGCTTCCTTGGGGGGGGAGAGACCCAGTACTTC.